This entry is about one T cell receptor (beta chain). Its antigen remains unidentified. The patients had HPV-negative, locally advanced oral cavity squamous cell carcinoma. No culture or expansion preceded analysis of these blood cells. The repertoire was sequenced with immunoSEQ multiplex PCR; TCRdb's copy has only in-frame clones and lacks some. The table shows around 14,000 clones, with about 69% occurring only once. The data originate from a study of neoadjuvant anti-PD-1 for oral cavity cancer. For the study at large: Patients mostly received three to four biweekly nivolumab doses at 3 mg/kg before surgery. Study outcomes and limitations: PBMC Gini-index clonality exceeded responders' in non-responders post-nivolumab.

This CDR3 has 15 residues. Germline CDR1 SGHNT, CDR2 YYREEE (reference sequence). The J segment lost 3 bases and the V segment lost 3 bases, leaving 8 bases of the junction unmatched. This sequence joins TRBV5-4 and TRBJ1-1; TRBD1 agrees at 7 bases. The origin of this receptor is a person aged 40 to 85 with oral cavity squamous cell carcinoma. Source: PBMCs, taken before nivolumab (anti-PD-1) treatment. CDR3 DNA sequence: TGTGCCAGCAGCTCGGGGGGGCAGGGGGACACTGAAGCTTTCTTT. This translates into CASSSGGQGDTEAFF.